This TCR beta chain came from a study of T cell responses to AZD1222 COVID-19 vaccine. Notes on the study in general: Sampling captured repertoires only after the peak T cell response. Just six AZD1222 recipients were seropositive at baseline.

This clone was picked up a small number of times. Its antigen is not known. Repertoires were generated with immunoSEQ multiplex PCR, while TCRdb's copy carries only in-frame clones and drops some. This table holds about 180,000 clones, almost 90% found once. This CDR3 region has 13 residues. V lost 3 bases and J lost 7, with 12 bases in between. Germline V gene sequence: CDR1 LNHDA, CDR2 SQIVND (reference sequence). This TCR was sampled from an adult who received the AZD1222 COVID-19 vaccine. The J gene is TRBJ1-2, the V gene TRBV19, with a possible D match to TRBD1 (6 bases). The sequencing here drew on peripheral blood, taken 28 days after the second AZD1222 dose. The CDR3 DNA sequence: TGTGCCAGTAGTATGACGGGGGGCAGTGGCTACACCTTC. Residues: CASSMTGGSGYTF.